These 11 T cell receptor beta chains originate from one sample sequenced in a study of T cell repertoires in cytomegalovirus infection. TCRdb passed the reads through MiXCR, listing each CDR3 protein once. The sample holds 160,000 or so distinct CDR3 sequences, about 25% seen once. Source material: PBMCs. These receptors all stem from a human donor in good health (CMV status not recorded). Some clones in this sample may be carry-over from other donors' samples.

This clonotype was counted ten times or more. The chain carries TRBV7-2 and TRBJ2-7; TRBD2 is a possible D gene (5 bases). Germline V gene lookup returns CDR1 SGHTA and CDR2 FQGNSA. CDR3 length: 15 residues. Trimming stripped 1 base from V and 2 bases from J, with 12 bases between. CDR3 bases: TGTGCCAGCAGCTTAGGGAAGGTCGGGGCCTACGAGCAGTACTTC. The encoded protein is CASSLGKVGAYEQYF.

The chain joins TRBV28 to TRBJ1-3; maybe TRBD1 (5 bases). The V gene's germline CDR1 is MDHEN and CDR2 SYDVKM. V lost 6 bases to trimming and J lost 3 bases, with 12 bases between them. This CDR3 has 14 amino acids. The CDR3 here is CASRGGGSGNTIYF. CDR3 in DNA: TGTGCCAGCAGAGGCGGGGGAAGTGGAAACACCATATATTTT.

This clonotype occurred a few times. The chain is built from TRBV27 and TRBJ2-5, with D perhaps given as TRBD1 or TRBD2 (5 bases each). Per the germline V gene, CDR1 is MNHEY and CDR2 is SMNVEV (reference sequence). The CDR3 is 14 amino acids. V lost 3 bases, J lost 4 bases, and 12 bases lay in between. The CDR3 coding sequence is TGTGCCAGCAGTTTCTCCCGTGGGGGAGAGACCCAGTACTTC. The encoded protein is CASSFSRGGETQYF.

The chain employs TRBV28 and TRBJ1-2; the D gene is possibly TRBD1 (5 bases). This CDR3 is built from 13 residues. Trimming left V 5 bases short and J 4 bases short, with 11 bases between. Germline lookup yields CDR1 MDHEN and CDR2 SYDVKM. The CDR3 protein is CASSLPGAYGYTF. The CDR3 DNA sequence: TGTGCCAGCAGTCTCCCCGGGGCCTATGGCTACACCTTC.

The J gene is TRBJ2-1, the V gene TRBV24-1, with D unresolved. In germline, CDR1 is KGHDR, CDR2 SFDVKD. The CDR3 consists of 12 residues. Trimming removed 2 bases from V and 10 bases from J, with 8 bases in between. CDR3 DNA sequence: TGTGCCACCAGTGATTCTGGAGCCGAGCAGTTCTTC. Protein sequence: CATSDSGAEQFF.

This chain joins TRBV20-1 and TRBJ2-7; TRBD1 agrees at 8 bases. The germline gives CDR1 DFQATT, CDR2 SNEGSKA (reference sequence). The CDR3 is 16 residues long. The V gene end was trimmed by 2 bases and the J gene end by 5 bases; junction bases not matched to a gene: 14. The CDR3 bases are TGCAGTGCTAGACAGACTCTGACAGGGGCGTCTCACGAGCAGTACTTC. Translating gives CSARQTLTGASHEQYF.

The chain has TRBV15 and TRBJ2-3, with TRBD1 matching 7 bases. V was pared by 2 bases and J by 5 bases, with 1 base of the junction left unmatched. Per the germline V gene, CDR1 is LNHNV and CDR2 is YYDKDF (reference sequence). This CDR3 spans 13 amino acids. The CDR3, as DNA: TGTGCCACCAGCAGACAGGGGGAAGATACGCAGTATTTT. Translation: CATSRQGEDTQYF.

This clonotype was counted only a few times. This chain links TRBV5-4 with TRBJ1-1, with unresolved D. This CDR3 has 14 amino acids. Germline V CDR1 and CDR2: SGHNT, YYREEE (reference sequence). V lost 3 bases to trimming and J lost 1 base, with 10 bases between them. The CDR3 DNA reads TGTGCCAGCAGCTCCGCCGGGAGGAACACTGAAGCTTTCTTT. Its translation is CASSSAGRNTEAFF. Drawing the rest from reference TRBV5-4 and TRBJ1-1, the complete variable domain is ETGVTQSPTHLIKTRGQQVTLRCSSQSGHNTVSWYQQALGQGPQFIFQYYREEENGRGNFPPRFSGLQFPNYSSELNVNALELDDSALYLCASSSAGRNTEAFFGQGTRLTVV.

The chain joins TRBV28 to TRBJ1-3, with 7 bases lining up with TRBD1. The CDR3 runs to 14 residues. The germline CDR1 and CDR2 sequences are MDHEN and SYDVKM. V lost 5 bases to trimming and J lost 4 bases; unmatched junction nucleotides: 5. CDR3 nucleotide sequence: TGTGCCAGCAGTACCAGACAGGGAGGAAACACCATATATTTT. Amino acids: CASSTRQGGNTIYF.

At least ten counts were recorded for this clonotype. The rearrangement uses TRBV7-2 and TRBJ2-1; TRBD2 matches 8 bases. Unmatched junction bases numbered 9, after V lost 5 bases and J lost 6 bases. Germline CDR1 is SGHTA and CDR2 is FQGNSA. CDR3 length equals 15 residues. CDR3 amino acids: CASSLGLVLLNEQFF. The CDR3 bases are TGTGCCAGCAGCCTGGGACTAGTGCTGCTCAATGAGCAGTTCTTC.

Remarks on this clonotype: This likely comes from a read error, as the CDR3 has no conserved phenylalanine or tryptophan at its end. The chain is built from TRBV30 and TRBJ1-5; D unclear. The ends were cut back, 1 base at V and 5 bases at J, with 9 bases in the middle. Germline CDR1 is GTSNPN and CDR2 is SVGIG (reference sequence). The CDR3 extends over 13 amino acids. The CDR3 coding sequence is TGTGCCTGGAGTGGAGGGCCCGATCAGCCCCAGCATGTT. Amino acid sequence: CAWSGGPDQPQHV.